What follows are 27 T cell receptor beta chains derived from one specimen sequenced in a study of blood T cell repertoires in COVID-19. Using immunoSEQ multiplex PCR, the repertoire was profiled, and TCRdb retains in-frame clones only, with some absent. The repertoire consists of about 150,000 clones, with roughly 80% occurring once and the leading ten covering 8.6%. The source material was peripheral blood. These receptors were obtained from a man aged 50 or older with active or convalescent COVID-19.

This chain joins TRBV19 and TRBJ2-3, with 11 bases that match TRBD1. The CDR3 has 15 amino acids. With V trimmed by 8 bases and J by 0 bases, 4 bases remained unmatched. Germline CDR1 and CDR2: LNHDA and SQIVND (reference sequence). DNA for the CDR3: TGTGCCAGTGGACAGGGGGCCCTAAGCACAGATACGCAGTATTTT. Its protein product is CASGQGALSTDTQYF.

The rearrangement joins TRBV3-1 (or the pseudogene TRBV3-2) to TRBJ2-3, with D unresolved. Germline V gene data show CDR1 as LGHDT and CDR2 as YNNKEL (reference sequence). The CDR3 sequence is 14 residues long. V lost 1 base and J lost 5, with 10 bases in between. CDR3 nucleotides: TGTGCCAGCAGCCAAGGGGTAGCCGGAGATACGCAGTATTTT. Translated, it gives CASSQGVAGDTQYF.

V is TRBV6-5 and J is TRBJ2-3; tentatively, D is TRBD2 (6 bases). The ends were cut back, 5 bases at V and 2 bases at J, with 11 bases in the middle. The V gene's germline CDR1 is MNHEY and CDR2 SVGAGI. This CDR3 spans 14 amino acids. DNA for the CDR3: TGTGCCAGCAGTAGGGACTTCAACACAGATACGCAGTATTTT. It codes for CASSRDFNTDTQYF.

The chain uses TRBV6-6 and TRBJ1-2; 7 positions match TRBD1. CDR3 length: 15 amino acids. Germline V gene sequence: CDR1 MNHNY, CDR2 SVGAGI (reference sequence). The ends lost 8 bases at V and 9 bases at J; junction bases unmatched: 18. This CDR3 reads CASGIITGQSHRYTF. The CDR3 coding sequence is TGTGCCAGCGGAATTATTACGGGACAGTCCCACCGCTACACCTTC.

The chain joins TRBV5-1 to TRBJ2-3, with D maybe TRBD1 (5 bases). Deletions cut 0 bases from V and 9 bases from J, with 8 bases between. The V gene's germline CDR1 is SGHRS and CDR2 YFSETQ. This CDR3 is 12 amino acids long. The CDR3 region is CASSLAAGTQYF. CDR3 DNA sequence: TGCGCCAGCAGCTTGGCCGCAGGGACGCAGTATTTT.

J is TRBJ2-1 and V is TRBV28, with 10 bases lining up with TRBD2. The CDR3 totals 15 residues. The germline CDR1 and CDR2 sequences are MDHEN and SYDVKM. Trimming took 3 bases from V and 8 from J; bases not matched to a gene: 7. CDR3 protein: CASSFSGREVDEQFF. CDR3 nucleotides: TGTGCCAGCAGTTTCAGCGGGAGGGAGGTCGATGAGCAGTTCTTC. The full variable domain, completed using reference TRBV28 and TRBJ2-1, is DVKVTQSSRYLVKRTGEKVFLECVQDMDHENMFWYRQDPGLGLRLIYFSYDVKMKEKGDIPEGYSVSREKKERFSLILESASTNQTSMYLCASSFSGREVDEQFFGPGTRLTVL.

This clone was seen a single time. The chain couples TRBV19 to TRBJ1-4; the match to TRBD1 covers 7 bases. Looked up from germline, CDR1 is LNHDA and CDR2 is SQIVND (reference sequence). CDR3 length equals 17 residues. J lost 4 bases, V lost 3 bases, and 11 bases had no gene match. The CDR3, as DNA: TGTGCCAGTAGTATCAGTGAGACAGGGACCTTTAATGAAAAACTGTTTTTT. This translates into CASSISETGTFNEKLFF.

Turning to this clone: Additional DNA sequences in this sample encode the identical CDR3. The chain couples TRBV19 to TRBJ2-2; unclear D gene. V was trimmed by 3 bases and J by 2 bases, leaving 4 bases between them. Per germline, CDR1 LNHDA and CDR2 SQIVND (reference sequence). The CDR3 runs to 13 residues. The CDR3 nucleotides are TGTGCCAGTAGTATCTTTAACACCGGGGAGCTGTTTTTT. Protein: CASSIFNTGELFF.

This chain uses TRBV14 with TRBJ1-1, with 8 bases matching TRBD1. V shed 6 bases and J 4 bases; nucleotides not matched to a gene: 7. Germline V gene lookup returns CDR1 SGHDN and CDR2 FVKESK. CDR3 length: 14 residues. In nucleotides, the CDR3 is TGTGCCAGCAGAGAGACAGGGGAGGGCACTGAAGCTTTCTTT. Encoded protein: CASRETGEGTEAFF.

The chain is built from TRBV19 and TRBJ1-5, with 10 nucleotides matching TRBD1. CDR1 is LNHDA, CDR2 SQIVND, per germline (reference sequence). With 7 bases clipped from V and 4 bases from J, the junction kept 4 bases outside the gene matches. The CDR3 is 14 residues long. CDR3: CASTRTGGNQPQHF. The CDR3 region has the DNA TGTGCCAGTACCAGGACAGGGGGAAATCAGCCCCAGCATTTT.

The rearrangement uses TRBV13 and TRBJ2-7, with a weak D call TRBD2 (7 bases). The CDR3 length is 15 residues. The V end was cut by 6 bases, the J end by 5 bases, with 20 bases between. Germline V gene lookup returns CDR1 PRHDT and CDR2 FYEKMQ (reference sequence). The CDR3 sequence is CASRTHPGGIDEQYF. CDR3 DNA: TGTGCCAGCAGAACTCACCCGGGGGGCATCGACGAGCAGTACTTC.

This chain uses TRBV28 with TRBJ2-7; 7 nucleotides agree with TRBD2. Germline CDR1 reads MDHEN; CDR2 reads SYDVKM. The junction had 10 bases not matched to a gene; V was cut back by 6 bases and J by 2 bases. The CDR3 covers 15 residues. The CDR3: CASSSDFSGAYEQYF. CDR3 DNA sequence: TGTGCCAGCAGCTCCGATTTCAGCGGGGCCTACGAGCAGTACTTC.

This sequence joins TRBV4-1 and TRBJ2-7, with TRBD2 identical over 10 bases. The length of the CDR3 is 13 residues. V trimming: 5 bases; J trimming: 4 bases; junction bases outside the gene matches: 2. CDR1 is MGHRA, CDR2 YSYEKL, per germline. The CDR3 is CASSSAGGYEQYF. The CDR3 DNA reads TGCGCCAGCAGCTCAGCGGGAGGGTACGAGCAGTACTTC.

The chain recombines TRBV24-1 with TRBJ2-7, with no clear D. Germline V gives CDR1 KGHDR, CDR2 SFDVKD. Between the trimmed V and J ends, which lost 2 bases and 3 bases, there was a span of 10 bases. There are 14 residues in the CDR3. The CDR3 nucleotides are TGTGCCACCAGTGATTCCGGCCGAGGCTACGAGCAGTACTTC. Protein sequence: CATSDSGRGYEQYF.

The V call is TRBV19, the J call TRBJ2-7; 13 bases are shared with TRBD2. Germline V gene lookup returns CDR1 LNHDA and CDR2 SQIVND (reference sequence). The CDR3 sequence is 16 residues long. The V segment lost 5 bases and the J segment 1 base; nucleotides outside the gene matches: 5. CDR3 sequence: CASSLRLAGGSYEQYF. CDR3 in DNA: TGTGCCAGTAGTCTTAGACTAGCGGGGGGATCCTACGAGCAGTACTTC.

In its sample, this clone was seen once. DNA of the CDR3: TGTGCCAGTAGTATAGTTACGGGGGTAGGCAGGGTCAATCAGCCCCAGCATTTT. This sequence encodes CASSIVTGVGRVNQPQHF. The chain has TRBV19 and TRBJ1-5, with D tentatively TRBD1 (5 bases). Germline assignment: CDR1 LNHDA and CDR2 SQIVND (reference sequence). The CDR3 runs to 18 residues. Trimming took 1 base from V and 3 from J, leaving 19 bases between them.

This sequence joins TRBV30 and TRBJ2-1; TRBD2 matches 8 bases. CDR1 GTSNPN and CDR2 SVGIG come from the germline V gene (reference sequence). This CDR3 region has 11 residues. V trimming: 3 bases; J trimming: 10 bases; junction bases outside the gene matches: 2. CDR3 protein: CAWSRLAEQFF. The DNA of the CDR3 is TGTGCCTGGAGCAGACTAGCGGAGCAGTTCTTC.

This chain uses TRBV7-2 with TRBJ1-1; TRBD1 might be the D (6 bases). The germline CDR1 and CDR2 sequences are SGHTA and FQGNSA. Trimming took 6 bases from V and 5 from J, leaving 16 bases between them. The CDR3 is made up of 14 amino acids. The CDR3 sequence: CASSFHREGTEAFF. DNA for the CDR3: TGTGCCAGCAGTTTCCACAGGGAAGGGACTGAAGCTTTCTTT.

This chain links TRBV5-1 with TRBJ1-6; D gene ambiguous. V lost 1 base to trimming and J lost 10 bases, with 12 bases between them. The CDR3 extends over 14 amino acids. Germline CDR1 reads SGHRS; CDR2 reads YFSETQ. CDR3 sequence reads: CASSLSVEESPLHF. The CDR3, as DNA: TGCGCCAGCAGCTTGAGCGTGGAGGAATCACCCCTCCACTTT. Supplemented by reference TRBV5-1 and TRBJ1-6, the full variable domain reads KAGVTQTPRYLIKTRGQQVTLSCSPISGHRSVSWYQQTPGQGLQFLFEYFSETQRNKGNFPGRFSGRQFSNSRSEMNVSTLELGDSALYLCASSLSVEESPLHFGNGTRLTVT.

V and J are TRBV6-5 and TRBJ2-2; 8 bases map to TRBD1. This CDR3 is built from 13 residues. Trimming cost V 9 bases and J 4 bases; bases outside gene matches: 4. Germline assignment: CDR1 MNHEY and CDR2 SVGAGI. CDR3 region: CASDRGITGELFF. In DNA form, the CDR3 reads TGTGCCAGTGACAGGGGAATCACCGGGGAGCTGTTTTTT.

This clone was seen a few times. V and J are TRBV5-1 and TRBJ2-1, with TRBD2 matching 13 bases. Germline CDR1 SGHRS, CDR2 YFSETQ. The V gene end was trimmed by 4 bases and the J gene end by 6 bases; junction bases not matched to a gene: 10. This CDR3 has 17 amino acids. This CDR3 is CASSQGLAGASTNEQFF. The DNA for the CDR3 is TGCGCCAGCAGCCAAGGACTAGCGGGAGCGTCCACCAATGAGCAGTTCTTC.

The J gene is TRBJ1-5, the V gene TRBV28; 7 positions agree with TRBD1. V lost 2 bases and J lost 4; bases outside the gene matches: 14. The CDR3 totals 18 residues. Germline V gene data show CDR1 as MDHEN and CDR2 as SYDVKM. The CDR3 sequence: CASSLRDQGGIGNQPQHF. CDR3 in DNA: TGTGCCAGCAGTTTACGCGACCAGGGGGGTATAGGGAATCAGCCCCAGCATTTT.

The chain combines TRBV6-2 or TRBV6-3 with TRBJ1-2; TRBD1 agrees at 7 bases. This CDR3 has 14 amino acids. CDR1 and CDR2 from the germline V gene are MNHEY and SVGEGT. Trimming cost V 2 bases and J 6 bases; bases outside gene matches: 6. CDR3 amino acids: CASSYPRGSDGYTF. The CDR3 DNA sequence: TGTGCCAGCAGTTACCCCAGGGGGAGTGATGGCTACACCTTC.

This chain links TRBV4-2 with TRBJ2-2, with TRBD2 matching over 9 bases. Germline trimming cut 4 bases from V and 8 bases from J; bases unmatched to any gene: 11. The CDR3 has 16 residues. CDR1 and CDR2 (germline): LGHNA, YNFKEQ. CDR3 DNA sequence: TGTGCCAGCAGCCGAGGGACTAGCCCCTGGGGGGGGGAGCTGTTTTTT. Translating it yields CASSRGTSPWGGELFF.

The CDR3 DNA is TGTGCCATCAGTGAGGAGGGGACGACAGGGTTTACAGATACGCAGTATTTT. Amino acid sequence: CAISEEGTTGFTDTQYF. V is TRBV10-3 and J is TRBJ2-3; TRBD1 agrees at 7 bases. The CDR3 extends over 17 amino acids. Germline CDR1 and CDR2: ENHRY and SYGVKD. The trim removed 2 bases at V and 3 bases at J, leaving 11 bases unmatched.

This clone has a single count. This chain uses TRBV28 with TRBJ2-1; 12 bases match TRBD2. Trimming cost V 3 bases and J 8 bases; bases outside gene matches: 8. The CDR3 extends over 16 amino acids. CDR1 is MDHEN and CDR2 is SYDVKM in the germline V gene. The CDR3 is CASSFQLAGGPYEQFF. The DNA of the CDR3 is TGTGCCAGCAGTTTCCAGCTAGCGGGAGGGCCTTATGAGCAGTTCTTC.

This chain uses TRBV10-1 with TRBJ2-4; 7 bases are a match to TRBD2. The CDR3 length is 15 residues. Germline V gene sequence: CDR1 WNHNN, CDR2 SYGVQD (reference sequence). V was clipped by 3 bases and J by 11 bases; unmatched bases: 13. The CDR3 protein is CASSENTHQRGVQYF. The DNA for the CDR3 is TGCGCCAGCAGTGAAAACACTCATCAGCGGGGCGTTCAGTACTTC.